Listed below are T cell receptor beta chains from one sample, sequenced in a study of Tregs in tolerant kidney transplant recipients. TCRdb keeps only in-frame clones here, not all; method: immunoSEQ multiplex PCR. The sample includes tens of thousands of clones, 98% of them seen just once. The source material was Tregs from blood, sampled before the transplant. All receptors come from a human donor who received a combined kidney and bone marrow transplant. Both conserved end residues are part of each CDR3. The order of the fields is J gene, D gene, clone size, V gene, CDR3 DNA, CDR3 protein. A D gene is named only where the DNA matches it firmly. Clone sizes are given selectively: once, few, many, or a class where the clone is expanded.

TRBJ2-1 TRBD1 . TRBV5-1 TGCGCCAGCAGCACGACAGGGGGACTCGCGAATGAGCAGTTCTTC CASSTTGGLANEQFF
TRBJ2-5 . . TRBV30 TGTGCCTCACAACAGAGTTCCTCGATCTTTCAAGAGACCCAGTACTTC CASQQSSSIFQETQYF
TRBJ2-2 . . TRBV11-2 TGTGCCAGCAGCTCGGCCCGCGGGGAGAACACCGGGGAGCTGTTTTTT CASSSARGENTGELFF
TRBJ2-7 . . TRBV6-6 TGTGCCAGCAGTCCACGGGGTTACGAGCAGTACTTC CASSPRGYEQYF
TRBJ2-3 TRBD1 . TRBV18 TGTGCCAGCTCACCGGTGGCAGGGGGAGATACGCAGTATTTT CASSPVAGGDTQYF
TRBJ1-2 . . TRBV4-1 TGCGCCAGCAGCCAAGAAACGTCGGGATACTATGGCTACACCTTC CASSQETSGYYGYTF
TRBJ2-7 . . TRBV19 TGTGCCAGTAGTGCAACTACAGGGTGGGGGTTCTACGAGCAGTACTTC CASSATTGWGFYEQYF
TRBJ2-7 . . TRBV5-1 TGCGCCAGCAGCTTGGCCGGGTTAGAGCAGTACTTC CASSLAGLEQYF
TRBJ1-4 . . TRBV28 TGTGCCAGCGGGACTCAGGGTCACTATGAAAAACTGTTTTTT CASGTQGHYEKLFF
TRBJ2-3 TRBD2 once TRBV5-1 TGCGCCAGCAGCTTACTAGCGGGGGGGCGGACAGATACGCAGTATTTT CASSLLAGGRTDTQYF
TRBJ1-1 TRBD1 . TRBV5-4 TGTGCCAGCAGCTTGGGACAGGGGATGTGGTCTGAAGCTTTCTTT CASSLGQGMWSEAFF
TRBJ1-1 . . TRBV7-2 TGTGCCAGCAGCTTTCAGGGAAGCACTGAAGCTTTCTTT CASSFQGSTEAFF
TRBJ2-5 . . TRBV7-2 TGTGCCAGCAGCTTAAACAGGGAAGGAGAGACCCAGTACTTC CASSLNREGETQYF
TRBJ2-7 TRBD2 . TRBV5-1 TGCGCCAGCAGCTCTGGAGCGGGAGACTACGAGCAGTACTTC CASSSGAGDYEQYF
TRBJ1-1 . once TRBV18 TGTGCCAGCTCACCGAGACAGACGAACACTGAAGCTTTCTTT CASSPRQTNTEAFF
TRBJ1-1 TRBD1 . TRBV7-9 TGTGCCAGCAGCTTACAAGGGACAGCGAACACTGAAGCTTTCTTT CASSLQGTANTEAFF
TRBJ1-2 . . TRBV28 TGTGCCAGCAGAAGGGCAGGGGATGAAGGCTACACCTTC CASRRAGDEGYTF
TRBJ2-7 . . TRBV9 TGTGCCAGCAGCAAGGGGGGGCGGGCTCGCTCCTACGAGCAGTACTTC CASSKGGRARSYEQYF
TRBJ2-7 . . TRBV5-1 TGCGCCAGCAGCTTGAACCCCCACAGGAGAAGCTCCTACGAGCAGTACTTC CASSLNPHRRSSYEQYF
TRBJ2-3 TRBD1 once TRBV20-1 TGCAGTGCAGACAGGGGAGATACGCAGTATTTT CSADRGDTQYF
TRBJ2-6 . . TRBV10-3 TGTGCCATCAGCGAGGCTCCCGGGGGCTCTGGGGCCAACGTCCTGACTTTC CAISEAPGGSGANVLTF
TRBJ1-3 TRBD1 . TRBV5-1 TGCGCCAGCAGCCAGACAGGGTCTGGAAACACCATATATTTT CASSQTGSGNTIYF